The 15 T cell receptor beta chains listed next were all sequenced from one sample in a study of regulatory T cells. Study-wide results and limits: In CD3G-deficient patients, conventional CD4+ T cells were enriched for hydrophobic CDR3 residues at positions 6 and 7.

Their cognate antigens are unknown. Primers: 52 TRBV forward and 13 TRBJ reverse. Profiling relied on immunoSEQ multiplex PCR, and the TCRdb table lists in-frame clones only, not all of them. This repertoire shows roughly 23,000 clones, roughly 88% found once; its top ten account for 1.3%. The specimen was conventional CD4+ T cells sorted from blood. The receptors derive from a child aged 10-17 years with CD3G deficiency.

The chain recombines TRBV10-3 with TRBJ1-2, with TRBD1 matching over 10 bases. The CDR3 spans 15 residues. CDR1 is ENHRY and CDR2 is SYGVKD in the germline V gene. After removal of 11 bases from V and 3 bases from J, the junction contained 12 bases not matched to a gene. The CDR3 is CAVSRDRGLHYGYTF. In DNA form, the CDR3 reads TGTGCCGTATCCAGGGACAGGGGACTTCACTATGGCTACACCTTC.

This clone was recorded once. The chain recombines TRBV5-1 with TRBJ2-6; D remains ambiguous. Germline V gives CDR1 SGHRS, CDR2 YFSETQ. With 5 bases removed from V and 0 bases from J, the gap between germline ends came to 6 bases. CDR3 length equals 14 residues. CDR3 DNA sequence: TGCGCCAGCAGTCGATCCTCTGGGGCCAACGTCCTGACTTTC. This sequence encodes CASSRSSGANVLTF. The variable domain in full, with the rest retrieved from reference TRBV5-1 and TRBJ2-6, is KAGVTQTPRYLIKTRGQQVTLSCSPISGHRSVSWYQQTPGQGLQFLFEYFSETQRNKGNFPGRFSGRQFSNSRSEMNVSTLELGDSALYLCASSRSSGANVLTFGAGSRLTVL.

This clone was seen just once. The chain links TRBV18 to TRBJ2-7; D is perhaps TRBD1 or TRBD2 (5 bases each). The CDR3 has 13 amino acids. Trimming stripped 3 bases from V and 7 bases from J, with 13 bases between. In germline, CDR1 is KGHSH, CDR2 LQKENI. In nucleotides, the CDR3 is TGTGCCAGCTCACCCTCGGGGTCAGGGGAGCAGTACTTC. Translating it yields CASSPSGSGEQYF.

In its sample, this clone was seen a few times. The chain has TRBV7-9 and TRBJ2-3; 11 bases map to TRBD2. Germline assignment: CDR1 SEHNR and CDR2 FQNEAQ (reference sequence). V lost 4 bases and J lost 0; bases outside the gene matches: 3. The length of the CDR3 is 16 residues. As DNA, the CDR3 is TGTGCCAGCAGCTCGTGGACTAGCGGGAGCACAGATACGCAGTATTTT. This gives the protein CASSSWTSGSTDTQYF. Full variable domain (outside the CDR3, taken from reference TRBV7-9 and TRBJ2-3): DTGVSQNPRHKITKRGQNVTFRCDPISEHNRLYWYRQTLGQGPEFLTYFQNEAQLEKSRLLSDRFSAERPKGSFSTLEIQRTEQGDSAMYLCASSSWTSGSTDTQYFGPGTRLTVL.

V and J are TRBV5-1 and TRBJ1-2, with 7 bases that match TRBD1. CDR1 SGHRS and CDR2 YFSETQ come from the germline V gene. This CDR3 contains 15 residues. V lost 4 bases to trimming and J lost 5 bases; unmatched junction nucleotides: 11. The CDR3 DNA reads as TGCGCCAGCAGCCCCGGGACAGCACCTTCTTATGGCTACACCTTC. Residues: CASSPGTAPSYGYTF.

This clone was detected only once. V and J are TRBV6-6 and TRBJ2-2; D gene uncertain. Trimming shortened V by 6 bases and J by 1 base, and 15 bases separated the two germline ends. Looked up from germline, CDR1 is MNHNY and CDR2 is SVGAGI (reference sequence). This CDR3 region has 16 residues. For the CDR3, the DNA is TGTGCCAGCAGACGCCCCGATCTCTTGAACACCGGGGAGCTGTTTTTT. It codes for CASRRPDLLNTGELFF.

The V call is TRBV7-8, the J call TRBJ2-5, with D unclear. CDR1 and CDR2 (germline): SGHVS, FQNEAQ. The germline V and J ends were trimmed by 5 bases and 7 bases, with 14 bases remaining between them. The CDR3 totals 13 residues. CDR3 amino acids: CASSPLFLGTQYF. For the CDR3, the DNA is TGTGCCAGCAGCCCCCTCTTCCTGGGGACCCAGTACTTC.

The rearrangement joins TRBV6-6 to TRBJ2-1, with a possible D match to TRBD2 (6 bases). This CDR3 spans 14 amino acids. V dropped 6 bases and J dropped 1 base, with 10 bases sitting between them. Germline CDR1 MNHNY, CDR2 SVGAGI (reference sequence). The CDR3 protein is CASRKGRSYNEQFF. As DNA, the CDR3 is TGTGCCAGCAGAAAAGGGAGGTCCTACAATGAGCAGTTCTTC.

The chain employs TRBV28 and TRBJ1-3; D possibly corresponds to TRBD1 (5 bases). V was shortened by 6 bases and J by 2 bases, with 14 bases between the two germline ends. Germline V gene lookup returns CDR1 MDHEN and CDR2 SYDVKM. CDR3 size: 15 residues. CDR3 sequence: CASSPHGATGNTIYF. The DNA of the CDR3 is TGTGCCAGCAGCCCTCATGGGGCGACTGGAAACACCATATATTTT.

This chain connects TRBV11-2 to TRBJ1-1; D call uncertain. Trimming stripped 3 bases from V and 4 bases from J, with 9 bases between. This CDR3 contains 13 residues. The germline V gene has CDR1 SGHAT and CDR2 FQNNGV. The CDR3 reads CASSFGSRTEAFF. The DNA for the CDR3 is TGTGCCAGCAGCTTTGGGAGCCGCACTGAAGCTTTCTTT.

The chain has TRBV10-3 and TRBJ2-3; 13 bases agree with TRBD2. V lost 10 bases and J lost 2; bases outside the gene matches: 9. The V gene's germline CDR1 is ENHRY and CDR2 SYGVKD. This CDR3 is 16 amino acids long. DNA of the CDR3: TGTGCCACATGGTCCGGGACTAGCGGGATCACAGATACGCAGTATTTT. The encoded protein is CATWSGTSGITDTQYF.

The rearrangement links TRBV14 to TRBJ2-7; D unresolved. The V end lost 0 bases, the J end lost 0 bases, and 12 bases lay between the germline ends. The CDR3 extends over 16 amino acids. From germline, CDR1 is SGHDN and CDR2 FVKESK. The CDR3 DNA sequence: TGTGCCAGCAGCCAAGAGGTTAGACCAAGCTCCTACGAGCAGTACTTC. Translated: CASSQEVRPSSYEQYF.

This clone was found once. V gene TRBV18 combines with J gene TRBJ2-2; D remains ambiguous. Germline CDR1 reads KGHSH; CDR2 reads LQKENI. CDR3 length equals 17 residues. The V end was cut by 0 bases, the J end by 4 bases, with 15 bases between. CDR3 in DNA: TGTGCCAGCTCACCACCGCGTACTTCGTTAGGCACCGGGGAGCTGTTTTTT. Translating it yields CASSPPRTSLGTGELFF. Filled out from reference TRBV18 and TRBJ2-2, the complete variable domain reads NAGVMQNPRHLVRRRGQEARLRCSPMKGHSHVYWYRQLPEEGLKFMVYLQKENIIDESGMPKERFSAEFPKEGPSILRIQQVVRGDSAAYFCASSPPRTSLGTGELFFGEGSRLTVL.

This clone was seen a single time. The genes are TRBV10-2 and TRBJ2-2, with 8 bases aligning to TRBD1. CDR1 and CDR2 (germline): WSHSY, SAAADI. V was clipped by 7 bases and J by 3 bases; unmatched bases: 4. The CDR3 totals 14 residues. The CDR3 spells CASKGRGHTGELFF. For the CDR3, the DNA is TGCGCCAGCAAGGGCAGGGGGCACACCGGGGAGCTGTTTTTT.

This chain connects TRBV7-8 to TRBJ2-2; D remains unclear. This CDR3 region has 14 residues. Trimming removed 4 bases at V and 6 bases at J, with 12 bases between. Germline CDR1 is SGHVS and CDR2 is FQNEAQ. Here the CDR3 reads CASSYTQSSGELFF. For the CDR3, the DNA is TGTGCCAGCAGCTATACACAATCGTCCGGGGAGCTGTTTTTT.